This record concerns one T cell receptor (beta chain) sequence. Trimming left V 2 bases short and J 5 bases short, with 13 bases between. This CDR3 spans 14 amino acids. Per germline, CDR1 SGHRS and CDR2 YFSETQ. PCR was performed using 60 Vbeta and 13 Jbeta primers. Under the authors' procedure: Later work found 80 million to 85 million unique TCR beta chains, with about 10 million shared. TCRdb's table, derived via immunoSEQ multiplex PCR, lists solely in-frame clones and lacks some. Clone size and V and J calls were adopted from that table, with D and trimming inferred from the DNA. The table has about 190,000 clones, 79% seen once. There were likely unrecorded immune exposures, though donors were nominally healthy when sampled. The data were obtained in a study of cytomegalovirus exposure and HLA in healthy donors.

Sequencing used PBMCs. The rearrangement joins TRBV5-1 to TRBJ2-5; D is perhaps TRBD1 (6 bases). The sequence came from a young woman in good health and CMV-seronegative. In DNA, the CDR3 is TGCGCCAGCAGCTTTACCTCAGGGGTGGAGACCCAGTACTTC. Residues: CASSFTSGVETQYF.